These 12 T cell receptor beta chains were all obtained from the same sample, sequenced in a study of T-cell memory formation after mild COVID-19 (dated by TCRdb to the early 2020s). The library relied on 5' RACE. The sequencer listed for this sample is Illumina NovaSeq 6000. The public reads were reprocessed in TCRdb via fastp at Q25 and MiXCR, keeping in-frame beta chains. Duplicate CDR3 protein sequences are folded into a single record with the most common DNA and genes. This sample has hundreds of thousands of distinct CDR3 sequences in its table, and less than 25% of those were observed once. Around 9.2% of the sample comes from the top ten. Sequencing used PBMCs or a T cell subset sorted from them (not recorded which). The receptors come from an adult woman who had mild COVID-19 (a few samples of this study predate the infection). The sample titles of this study are shuffled in the database, so cell type and time point are left out; the donor was told from shared clones.

The rearrangement links TRBV7-6 to TRBJ2-6, with 9 positions matching TRBD1. Germline loops: CDR1 SGHVS, CDR2 FNYEAQ. This CDR3 has 17 amino acids. V was pared by 4 bases and J by 1 base, with 5 bases of the junction left unmatched. Written as DNA, the CDR3 is TGTGCCAGCAGCTCCAGACAGGGGGTATCTGGGGCCAACGTCCTGACTTTC. It yields the protein CASSSRQGVSGANVLTF.

The V call is TRBV4-1, the J call TRBJ1-1; D unclear. The CDR3 sequence is 13 residues long. Germline CDR1 and CDR2: MGHRA and YSYEKL. Trimming removed 4 bases at V and 6 bases at J, with 12 bases between. CDR3: CASSLTYSPEAFF. The CDR3 DNA sequence: TGCGCCAGCAGCCTTACCTATTCACCTGAAGCTTTCTTT.

This clonotype has only a few counts. The chain couples TRBV7-6 to TRBJ2-2; 9 bases are shared with TRBD1. The ends lost 2 bases at V and 6 bases at J; junction bases unmatched: 13. Germline V gene lookup returns CDR1 SGHVS and CDR2 FNYEAQ. This CDR3 is built from 18 residues. This CDR3 reads CASSLQLLGTGSAGELFF. CDR3 nucleotide sequence: TGTGCCAGCAGCTTACAACTTTTAGGGACAGGGAGCGCCGGGGAGCTGTTTTTT.

The rearrangement uses TRBV6-5 and TRBJ1-6; 7 nucleotides match TRBD1. This CDR3 has 14 residues. The junction had 8 bases not matched to a gene; V was cut back by 6 bases and J by 9 bases. CDR1 MNHEY and CDR2 SVGAGI come from the germline V gene. CDR3 nucleotide sequence: TGTGCCAGCAGCTTTGGACAGGCTGTTTCACCCCTCCACTTT. Translated: CASSFGQAVSPLHF.

CDR3 sequence reads: CASSHDFTGKSPEQYF. The CDR3 region has the DNA TGTGCCAGCAGCCATGACTTCACCGGGAAGTCGCCCGAGCAGTACTTC. The gene calls are TRBV4-2 and TRBJ2-7; maybe TRBD2 (5 bases). This CDR3 spans 16 amino acids. V was cut by 3 bases and J by 6 bases, with 21 bases left in between. Germline CDR1 LGHNA, CDR2 YNFKEQ.

The chain has TRBV20-1 and TRBJ1-3, with a weak D call TRBD1 (5 bases). Germline V gives CDR1 DFQATT, CDR2 SNEGSKA (reference sequence). V lost 5 bases, J lost 0 bases, and 14 bases lay in between. This CDR3 has 15 amino acids. CDR3 sequence reads: CSARPGHHSGNTIYF. CDR3 DNA sequence: TGCAGTGCTCGTCCAGGACATCACTCTGGAAACACCATATATTTT.

Many counts were recorded for this clonotype. The J gene is TRBJ1-1, the V gene TRBV10-3; possible D gene TRBD1, 5 bases. V lost 2 bases and J 4 bases, leaving 17 bases between the germline ends. Germline lookup yields CDR1 ENHRY and CDR2 SYGVKD. This CDR3 has 16 residues. CDR3 nucleotide sequence: TGTGCCATCAGTGAGACCTCCGGGGCCCGGGTCACTGAAGCTTTCTTT. It encodes CAISETSGARVTEAFF.

This clonotype was detected many times. The rearrangement links TRBV5-1 to TRBJ2-3; 9 bases fit TRBD2. Per germline, CDR1 SGHRS and CDR2 YFSETQ. The CDR3 is 14 residues long. Unmatched junction bases numbered 4, after V lost 4 bases and J lost 4 bases. The CDR3: CASSVPSGADTQYF. CDR3 coding DNA: TGCGCCAGCAGCGTGCCTAGCGGGGCAGATACGCAGTATTTT. Supplemented by reference TRBV5-1 and TRBJ2-3, the full variable domain reads KAGVTQTPRYLIKTRGQQVTLSCSPISGHRSVSWYQQTPGQGLQFLFEYFSETQRNKGNFPGRFSGRQFSNSRSEMNVSTLELGDSALYLCASSVPSGADTQYFGPGTRLTVL.

This clonotype was counted a few times. The rearrangement joins TRBV20-1 to TRBJ2-1; 7 bases are shared with TRBD1. The CDR3 loop spans 14 amino acids. V lost 7 bases, J lost 9 bases, and 15 bases stayed unmatched. The germline V gene encodes CDR1 DFQATT and CDR2 SNEGSKA (reference sequence). CDR3 residues: CSVRSPGQFFEQFF. In DNA form, the CDR3 reads TGCAGTGTCCGATCCCCGGGACAGTTTTTTGAGCAGTTCTTC.

The genes are TRBV29-1 and TRBJ1-2; D remains ambiguous. The CDR3 runs 13 residues. CDR1 is SQVTM, CDR2 ANQGSEA, per germline. Trimming took 0 bases from V and 7 from J, leaving 12 bases between them. The CDR3 protein is CSVEDMGFFGYTF. The CDR3 coding sequence is TGCAGCGTTGAAGATATGGGTTTTTTTGGCTACACCTTC.

In this sample, this clonotype turned up many times. V and J are TRBV19 and TRBJ2-3, with 7 bases aligning to TRBD2. This CDR3 has 15 residues. CDR1 is LNHDA, CDR2 SQIVND, per germline (reference sequence). V gave up 6 bases and J gave up 5 bases; unmatched junction bases: 11. The CDR3 here is CASSDGREFGDTQYF. Here the CDR3 DNA reads TGTGCCAGTAGCGACGGGCGGGAGTTCGGAGATACGCAGTATTTT.

J is TRBJ2-1 and V is TRBV4-2; 11 positions match TRBD2. In germline, CDR1 is LGHNA, CDR2 YNFKEQ. The CDR3 totals 15 residues. With V trimmed by 4 bases and J by 7 bases, 6 bases remained unmatched. CDR3 residues: CASSPVLAGGNEQFF. CDR3 nucleotide sequence: TGTGCCAGCAGCCCCGTTCTAGCGGGAGGAAATGAGCAGTTCTTC.